This TCR beta chain comes out of a study of preoperative IRX-2 immunotherapy in early breast cancer. Produced via immunoSEQ multiplex PCR; TCRdb's table is partial and in-frame only. The data show around 24,000 clones, with 75% seen just once and 5.5% to 8% held by the top ten. Documented treatment: preoperative locoregional IRX-2 cytokine immunotherapy. This phase Ib study tested locoregional IRX-2 cytokine immunotherapy given before surgery. Germline lookup yields CDR1 MNHGY and CDR2 SAAAGT. There are 14 residues in the CDR3. Trimming cost V 6 bases and J 5 bases, with 13 bases left between them. Sequenced here: lymph node tissue, sampled after IRX-2 immunotherapy. The rearrangement uses TRBV6-8 and TRBJ2-2; D not resolved. The receptor comes from a human donor with breast cancer. The CDR3 protein is CASSQVGLTGELFF. The CDR3 nucleotides are TGTGCCAGCAGCCAGGTCGGGTTAACCGGGGAGCTGTTTTTT.